This T cell receptor (beta chain) came from a study of blood T cell repertoires in COVID-19. About the study: The origin of the acute and convalescent COVID-19 samples was the United States, Italy and Spain. Nucleic acid was either cDNA or gDNA, and it came from T cells, B-cell-depleted T cells, or PBMCs.

CDR1 is LNHDA, CDR2 SQIVND, per germline (reference sequence). This CDR3 has 12 residues. V gave up 7 bases and J gave up 7 bases, with 14 bases separating them. Authors' methods: Amplified reference gene primers provided the basis for estimating nucleated cell counts. The method was immunoSEQ multiplex PCR; TCRdb's version includes in-frame clones alone and lacks a portion of them. D and trimming were read from the DNA, whereas the V and J calls and clone size are those reported in that table. This table has roughly 250,000 clones, 87% appearing once. The sample consisted of peripheral blood. The origin of this receptor is a man in his sixties who had recovered from COVID-19. The V call is TRBV19, the J call TRBJ2-7; D is possibly TRBD1 (6 bases). CDR3 residues: CASTGDWGEQYF. The CDR3 DNA is TGTGCCAGTACAGGGGATTGGGGAGAGCAGTACTTC.